The T cell receptor beta chain described here comes from a study of cytomegalovirus exposure and HLA in healthy donors. Germline V gene data show CDR1 as SEHNR and CDR2 as FQNEAQ (reference sequence). The CDR3 sequence is 12 residues long. With 60 Vbeta and 13 Jbeta primers, the PCR was carried out. Profiling relied on immunoSEQ multiplex PCR, and the TCRdb table lists in-frame clones only, not all of them. The profile shows over 150,000 clones, approximately 80% of them singletons. This clone turned up a few times. Germline and junction disagree at one end, which may indicate a read error. J is TRBJ2-7 and V is TRBV7-9; 9 nucleotides align to TRBD1. What was sequenced was PBMCs. The sequence derives from a man aged 25-45 years in good health and CMV-seropositive. CDR3 protein: CSSSWTGDEQYF. CDR3 coding DNA: TGTTCCAGCAGCTGGACAGGGGACGAGCAGTACTTC.